These 3 T cell receptor beta chains were all obtained from the same sample, sequenced in a study of blood T cell repertoires in COVID-19. The assay was immunoSEQ multiplex PCR, and TCRdb's table has in-frame clones only and misses some. The sample has 450,000 to 500,000 clones, about nine tenths seen once. Sequences were obtained from PBMCs or T cells enriched from blood (not recorded which). Receptors originate from a woman aged 55-75 years who had recovered from COVID-19.

The CDR3 reads CASSQESGEQFF. The CDR3 DNA reads TGTGCCAGCAGCCAAGAATCCGGTGAGCAGTTCTTC. The chain has TRBV3-1 (or the pseudogene TRBV3-2) and TRBJ2-1; D remains ambiguous. V lost 0 bases, J lost 9 bases, and 6 bases lay in between. Germline CDR1 reads LGHDT; CDR2 reads YNNKEL (reference sequence). CDR3 length: 12 residues.

Remarks on this clone: The same CDR3 arises from other DNA sequences in this sample as well. The chain has TRBV2 and TRBJ1-3; no definite D call. The CDR3 totals 14 residues. Deletions cut 0 bases from V and 2 bases from J, with 5 bases between. CDR1 and CDR2 (germline): SNHLY, FYNNEI. The chain's CDR3 is CASSEAAAGNTIYF. DNA of the CDR3: TGTGCCAGCAGTGAAGCGGCTGCTGGAAACACCATATATTTT. The entire variable domain, with the rest obtained from reference TRBV2 and TRBJ1-3, is as follows: EPEVTQTPSHQVTQMGQEVILRCVPISNHLYFYWYRQILGQKVEFLVSFYNNEISEKSEIFDDQFSVERPDGSNFTLKIRSTKLEDSAMYFCASSEAAAGNTIYFGEGSWLTVV.

The chain combines TRBV5-1 with TRBJ2-4; D is perhaps TRBD2 (6 bases). This CDR3 region has 14 residues. The V and J ends lost 4 bases and 4 bases respectively, with 12 bases between them. The germline CDR1 and CDR2 sequences are SGHRS and YFSETQ. The CDR3 DNA reads as TGCGCCAGCAGCGCGTCGGAGGGTAAAAACATTCAGTACTTC. It translates to CASSASEGKNIQYF.